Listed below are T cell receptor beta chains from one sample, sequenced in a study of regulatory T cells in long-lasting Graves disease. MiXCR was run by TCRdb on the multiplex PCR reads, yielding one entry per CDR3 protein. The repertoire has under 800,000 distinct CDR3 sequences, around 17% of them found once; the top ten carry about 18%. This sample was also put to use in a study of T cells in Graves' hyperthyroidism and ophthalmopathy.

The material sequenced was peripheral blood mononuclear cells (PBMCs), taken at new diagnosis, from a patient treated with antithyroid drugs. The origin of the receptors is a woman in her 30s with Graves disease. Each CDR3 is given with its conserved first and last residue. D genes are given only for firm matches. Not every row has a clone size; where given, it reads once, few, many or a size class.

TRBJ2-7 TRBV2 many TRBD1 TGTGCCAGCAGCGACGGGACAGTCCGGTCCTGGGACGAGCAGTACTTC CASSDGTVRSWDEQYF
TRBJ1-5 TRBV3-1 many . TGTGCCAGCAGCCAGGGAGGGGGAAAGGCCCAGCATTTT CASSQGGGKAQHF
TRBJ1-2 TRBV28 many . TGTGCCAGCAGACCACCGCAGGGGTTTGGCTACACCTTC CASRPPQGFGYTF
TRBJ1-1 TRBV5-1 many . TGTGCCAGCAGCTTTGGACAGATCAACACTGAAGCTTTCTTT CASSFGQINTEAFF
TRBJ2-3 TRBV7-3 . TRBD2 TGTGCCAGCAGCCGCGGACTAGCGGGAGTAGATACGCAGTATTTT CASSRGLAGVDTQYF
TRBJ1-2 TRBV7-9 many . TGTGCCAGCAGCGCCGACAGAGGAGGCTACACCTTC CASSADRGGYTF
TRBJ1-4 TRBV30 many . TGTGCCTGGAGTGTACGGTGGTACGACACCGGTCGGGAAAAACTGTTTTTT CAWSVRWYDTGREKLFF
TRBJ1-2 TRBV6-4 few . TGTGCCAGCAGTGATCAGGGCGTAGGTGGCTACACCTTC CASSDQGVGGYTF
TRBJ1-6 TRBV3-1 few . TGTGCCAGCAGCCAAGACTTAGGATCACCCCTCCACTTT CASSQDLGSPLHF
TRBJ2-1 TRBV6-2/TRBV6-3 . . TGTGCCAGCAGTTACACCCAGGGGTTATTGGTGGAGCAGTTCTTC CASSYTQGLLVEQFF
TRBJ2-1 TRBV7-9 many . TGTGCCAGCAGCTTAGCGGCGGCAGCTCGGAATGAGCAGTTCTTC CASSLAAAARNEQFF
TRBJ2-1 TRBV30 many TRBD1 TGTGCCTGGAGTAACAGGGGACAACGAGCCGATGAGCAGTTCTTC CAWSNRGQRADEQFF
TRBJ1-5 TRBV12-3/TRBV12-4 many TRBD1 TGTGCCAGCAGTGCGACAGGGAGTGGACTCAATCAGCCCCAGCATTTT CASSATGSGLNQPQHF
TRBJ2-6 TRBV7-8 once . TGTGCCAGCAGCGCATTTACAGGTTATGCTGGGGCCAACGTCCTGACTTTC CASSAFTGYAGANVLTF
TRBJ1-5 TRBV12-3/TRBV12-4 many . TGTGCCAGCTCTCAGACCGCTGACCGTAATCAGCCCCAGCATTTT CASSQTADRNQPQHF
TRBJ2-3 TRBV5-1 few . TGCGCCAGCAGCGAGGGCGGAGTGAGCACAGATACGCAGTATTTT CASSEGGVSTDTQYF
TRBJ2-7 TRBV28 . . TGTGCCAGCAGGAGCCTACTGACCTACGAGCAGTACTTC CASRSLLTYEQYF
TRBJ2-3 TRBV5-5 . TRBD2 TGTGCCAGCAGGCAAACGACTAGCGGGGGGGCAGATACGCAGTATTTT CASRQTTSGGADTQYF
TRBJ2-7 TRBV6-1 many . TGTGCCAGCAGTGGGCCTTTTGAGCAGTACTTC CASSGPFEQYF
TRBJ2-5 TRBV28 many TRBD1 TGTGCCAGCAGTTTATCGGGCCCGACAGGGACCCAAGAGACCCAGTACTTC CASSLSGPTGTQETQYF
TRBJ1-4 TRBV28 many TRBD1 TGTGCCAGCAGTTCCCGGGGGGACAGGGAAGGAGGTGAAAAACTGTTTTTT CASSSRGDREGGEKLFF
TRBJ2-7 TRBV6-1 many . TGTGCCAGCACCTTTAACTGGGGCTCCTACGAGCAGTACTTC CASTFNWGSYEQYF
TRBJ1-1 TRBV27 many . TGTGCCAGCAGTAACGGACTCCTCTCGGCAGCTTTCTTT CASSNGLLSAAFF
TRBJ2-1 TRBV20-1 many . TGCAGTGCCGGTGGTGGGCGGACCAACAATGAGCAGTTCTTC CSAGGGRTNNEQFF